This T cell receptor (beta chain) was recovered during a study of T-cell reconstitution after alpha-beta-depleted transplantation in children. Study findings and constraints: Elevated TCRbeta diversity at day 60 was traced, in some patients, to surviving recipient T cells and thymic progenitors. The main origin of T-cell counts and diversity one year after transplant was newly produced T cells. Reportedly, only several hundred clones from non-depleted graft cells drove alpha-beta T-cell counts at about two months.

It was with unique molecular identifiers that the TCRbeta library was prepared. TCRdb processed the PCR reads anew with MiXCR; each CDR3 protein has one entry. The table lists approximately 230,000 distinct CDR3 sequences, 20% to 30% of them singletons. With respect to this clonotype: Antigen specificity is unknown.

The CDR3 length is 13 residues. Between the trimmed V and J ends, which lost 5 bases and 4 bases, there was a span of 8 bases. Per germline, CDR1 LNHNV and CDR2 YYDKDF (reference sequence). This chain joins TRBV15 and TRBJ2-2; D ambiguous. Sequencing used PBMCs, mostly from graft donor cells, obtained 360 days after TCRalphabeta/CD19-depleted stem cell transplant. This TCR was sampled from a female patient between 2 and 15 years old who had a stem cell transplant for congenital amegakaryocytic thrombocytopenia, so the T cells may come from the graft donor. CDR3 residues: CATSPTATGELFF. For the CDR3, the DNA is TGTGCCACCAGCCCAACAGCCACCGGGGAGCTGTTTTTT.